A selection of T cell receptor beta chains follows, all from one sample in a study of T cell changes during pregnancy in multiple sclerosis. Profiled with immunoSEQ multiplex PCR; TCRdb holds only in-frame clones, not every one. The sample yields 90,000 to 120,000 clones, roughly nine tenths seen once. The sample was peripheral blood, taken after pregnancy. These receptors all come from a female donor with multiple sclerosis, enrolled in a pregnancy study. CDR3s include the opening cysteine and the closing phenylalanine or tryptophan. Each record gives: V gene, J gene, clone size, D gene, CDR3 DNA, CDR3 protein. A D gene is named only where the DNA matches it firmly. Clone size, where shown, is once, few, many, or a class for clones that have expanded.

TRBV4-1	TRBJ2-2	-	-	TGCGCCAGCAGCCCCTTCCCGGCGGGCGCAATAGGGGAGCTGTTTTTT	CASSPFPAGAIGELFF
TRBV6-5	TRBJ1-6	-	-	TGTGCCACACAGGAGTCATATAATTCACCCCTCCACTTT	CATQESYNSPLHF
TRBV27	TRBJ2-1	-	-	TGTGCCAGCAGTTTATCCCGGGGTGAGAATGAGCAGTTCTTC	CASSLSRGENEQFF
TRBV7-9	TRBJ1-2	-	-	TGTGCCAGCAGCTTCCCACCAGACAGGAGCGGTCACTATGGCTACACCTTC	CASSFPPDRSGHYGYTF
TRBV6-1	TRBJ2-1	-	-	TGTGCCAGCACCATAGACTTGGGGGGAAGGCAGTTCTTC	CASTIDLGGRQFF
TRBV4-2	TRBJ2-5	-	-	TGTGCCAGCAGCCAAGAGGAGACGACAGGAGAGACCCAGTACTTC	CASSQEETTGETQYF
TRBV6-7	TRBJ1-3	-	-	TGTGCCAGCAGTTATCGCGTCGGAAACACCATATATTTT	CASSYRVGNTIYF
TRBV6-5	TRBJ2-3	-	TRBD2	TGTGCCAGCAGTTACTCGCCCGGGGGGGCAGATACGCAGTATTTT	CASSYSPGGADTQYF
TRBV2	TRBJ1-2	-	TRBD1	TGTGCCAGCAGAGGACAGGGGCCCTATGGCTACACCTTC	CASRGQGPYGYTF
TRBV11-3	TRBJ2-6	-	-	TGTGCCAGCAGCTTAGGCCCTGGGGAGACTGGGGCCAACGTCCTGACTTTC	CASSLGPGETGANVLTF
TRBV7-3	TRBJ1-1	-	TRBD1	TGTGCCAGCACTCTGACAGGGCTGAACACTGAAGCTTTCTTT	CASTLTGLNTEAFF
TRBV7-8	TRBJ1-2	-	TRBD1	TGTGCCAGCAGCTTTTCCGGGACAGGGAACTATGGCTACACCTTC	CASSFSGTGNYGYTF
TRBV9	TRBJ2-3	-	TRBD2	TGTGCCAGCAGCGCTACGGGGGGGCGGGCAGATACGCAGTATTTT	CASSATGGRADTQYF
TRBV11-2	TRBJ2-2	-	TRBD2	TGTGCCAGCAGCCCGACCACCCGGGACTACAACACCGGGGAGCTGTTTTTT	CASSPTTRDYNTGELFF
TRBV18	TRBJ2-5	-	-	TGTGCCAGCTCATCCAACCAAGAGACCCAGTACTTC	CASSSNQETQYF
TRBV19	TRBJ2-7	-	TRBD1	TGTGCCAGTAGTGAACTGGACAGGGCGGCCAACGAGCAGTACTTC	CASSELDRAANEQYF
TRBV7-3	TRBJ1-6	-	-	TGTGCCAGCAGCTTAACAGGGGGGGATTCACCCCTCCACTTT	CASSLTGGDSPLHF
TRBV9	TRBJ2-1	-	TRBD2	TGTGCCAGCAGCGTAGCGATAGCGGGGGGTCACAATGAGCAGTTCTTC	CASSVAIAGGHNEQFF
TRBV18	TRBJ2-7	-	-	TGTGCCAGCTCACCAAGGCAAGCGGACCACGAGCAGTACTTC	CASSPRQADHEQYF
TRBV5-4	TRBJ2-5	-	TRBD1	TGTGCCAGCAGCCGCCCGGGACAGGCGGAGACCCAGTACTTC	CASSRPGQAETQYF
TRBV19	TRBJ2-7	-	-	TGTGCCAGTAGTATAGGGGAGTGGGCCTACGAGCAGTACTTC	CASSIGEWAYEQYF
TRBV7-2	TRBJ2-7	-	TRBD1	TGTGCCAGCAGCTTCGGGACAGCCTCCTACGAGCAGTACTTC	CASSFGTASYEQYF
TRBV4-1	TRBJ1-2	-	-	TGCGCCAGCAGCCAAGGGGGGCAAGGAGGCTACACCTTC	CASSQGGQGGYTF
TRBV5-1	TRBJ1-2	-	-	TGCGCCAGCAGCTTTGGGGAGGACTATGGCTACACCTTC	CASSFGEDYGYTF
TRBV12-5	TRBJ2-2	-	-	TGTGCTAGTGGTTTGGTACGTCAACAGACCACCGGGGAGCTGTTTTTT	CASGLVRQQTTGELFF
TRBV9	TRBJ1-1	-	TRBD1	TGTGCCAGCAGCGTAGACACAGGGGGGAACACTGAAGCTTTCTTT	CASSVDTGGNTEAFF
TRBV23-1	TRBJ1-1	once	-	TGCGCCAGCCCTAAAATACAGGGTGGAGACACTGAAGCTTTCTTT	CASPKIQGGDTEAFF
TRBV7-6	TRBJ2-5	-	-	TGTGCCAGCAGCCCAGGGGCCAGGGCCCAAGAGACCCAGTACTTC	CASSPGARAQETQYF
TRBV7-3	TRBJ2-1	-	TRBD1	TGTGCCAGCAGCACGACTACCGGGACAGGGATCAATGAGCAGTTCTTC	CASSTTTGTGINEQFF
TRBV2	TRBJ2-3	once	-	TGTGCCAGCAGTGAAGGTGCGGGGTATAGCACAGATACGCAGTATTTT	CASSEGAGYSTDTQYF
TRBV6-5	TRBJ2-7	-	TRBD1	TGTGCCAGCAGTTACTCGACAGGGGGGACCTACGAGCAGTACTTC	CASSYSTGGTYEQYF
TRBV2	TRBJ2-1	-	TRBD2	TGTGCCAGCAGTGGACTAGCCCACAATGAGCAGTTCTTC	CASSGLAHNEQFF
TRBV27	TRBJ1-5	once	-	TGTGCCAGCAGTTTATTTCGGGATAATCAGCCCCAGCATTTT	CASSLFRDNQPQHF
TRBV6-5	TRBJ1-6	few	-	TGTGCCAGCAGTTACTCGGACAGCACCTATAATTCACCCCTCCACTTT	CASSYSDSTYNSPLHF
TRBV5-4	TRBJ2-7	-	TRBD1	TGTGCCAGCAGCCTTGGACAGGCGAGGTACGAGCAGTACTTC	CASSLGQARYEQYF
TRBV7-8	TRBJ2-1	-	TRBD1	TGTGCCAGCAGCTTAGCGTATGACAGGGCTTCCGATGAGCAGTTCTTC	CASSLAYDRASDEQFF
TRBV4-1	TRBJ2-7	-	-	TGCGCCAGCAAGGAGTTCCCCCGCTCCTACGAGCAGTACTTC	CASKEFPRSYEQYF
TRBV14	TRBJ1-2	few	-	TGTGCCAGCAGCCAAGGGACAAACTATGGCTACACCTTC	CASSQGTNYGYTF
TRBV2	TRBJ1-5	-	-	TGTGCCAGCAGTGGAGGCAGGGTGGGCCAGCCCCAGCATTTT	CASSGGRVGQPQHF